This record looks at one TCR beta chain sequence and its context. Antigen specificity is unknown. This entry belongs to a study of cytomegalovirus exposure and HLA in healthy donors. Study-level findings and limits: Later analysis associated a missense DCLRE1C variant with TCR beta V- and J-gene trimming. A later analysis reportedly found fewer N-insertions in an Asian-associated ancestry cluster than the roughly 730-donor mean. After further analysis at a later stage, around 17,000 TCR beta sequences were associated with HLA alleles at 0.05 false discovery rate.

The PCR employed 60 Vbeta primers together with 13 Jbeta primers. Data came from immunoSEQ multiplex PCR; TCRdb stores just in-frame clones and leaves some out. The sample consists of roughly 100,000 clones, around four fifths of them appearing once. Looked up from germline, CDR1 is SGHAT and CDR2 is FQNNGV. Trimming took off 5 bases at V and 4 bases at J, with 11 bases between the two ends. This CDR3 has 13 residues. This chain joins TRBV11-2 and TRBJ2-5, with a weak D call TRBD1 (5 bases). Source material: PBMCs. This receptor was taken from a woman between 35 and 50 years old in good health and CMV-seropositive. CDR3 amino acids: CASSLQAGETQYF. CDR3 DNA: TGTGCCAGCAGCCTACAGGCCGGAGAGACCCAGTACTTC.